This entry lists 2 T cell receptor beta chains sequenced from one sample in a study of blood T cells in healthy people across ages. With a J-beta primer mix and a sample-barcoded 5' primer, a second PCR ran roughly 7 to 11 cycles. TCRdb called the 5' RACE reads again in MiXCR, with one record for every CDR3 protein. The repertoire includes around 650,000 distinct CDR3 sequences, roughly 43% of them detected once, and 30% sits in the top ten. The specimen was blood. The receptors derive from a man older than 75 in good health.

With respect to this clonotype: Since a much larger clone is just one base distant, this may be a read error. The rearrangement uses TRBV10-3 and TRBJ2-7, with D maybe TRBD2 (5 bases). Germline V gene sequence: CDR1 ENHRY, CDR2 SYGVKD. The CDR3 runs to 14 residues. V gave up 2 bases and J gave up 7 bases, with 15 bases separating them. CDR3 sequence reads: CAISEEGLYNEQYF. The CDR3 DNA follows: TGTGCCATCAGTGAGGAGGGCCTCTACAATGAGCAGTACTTC.

The chain recombines TRBV20-1 with TRBJ1-1; maybe TRBD1 (5 bases). Germline V gene data show CDR1 as DFQATT and CDR2 as SNEGSKA (reference sequence). Trimming cost V 4 bases and J 4 bases, with 16 bases left between them. This CDR3 region has 14 residues. The CDR3 sequence: CSAKRDQGGTEAFF. For the CDR3, the DNA is TGCAGTGCTAAAAGGGACCAAGGCGGCACTGAAGCTTTCTTT.